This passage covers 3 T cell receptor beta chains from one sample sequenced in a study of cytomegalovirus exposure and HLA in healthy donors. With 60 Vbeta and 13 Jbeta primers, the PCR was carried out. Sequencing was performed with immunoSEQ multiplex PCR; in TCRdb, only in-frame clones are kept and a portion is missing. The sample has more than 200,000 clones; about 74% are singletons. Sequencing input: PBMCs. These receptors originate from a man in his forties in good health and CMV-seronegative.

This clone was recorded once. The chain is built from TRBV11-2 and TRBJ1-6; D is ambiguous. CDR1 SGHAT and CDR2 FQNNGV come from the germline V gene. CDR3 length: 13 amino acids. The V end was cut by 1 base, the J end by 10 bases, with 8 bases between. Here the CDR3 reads CASSLVLVSPLHF. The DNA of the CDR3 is TGTGCCAGCAGCTTAGTTTTAGTCTCACCCCTCCACTTT.

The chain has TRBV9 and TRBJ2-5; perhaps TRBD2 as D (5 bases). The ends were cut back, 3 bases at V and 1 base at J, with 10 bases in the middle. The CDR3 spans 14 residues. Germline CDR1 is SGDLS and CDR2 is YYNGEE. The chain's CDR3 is CASSEERGQETQYF. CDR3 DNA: TGTGCCAGCAGCGAAGAACGGGGCCAAGAGACCCAGTACTTC.

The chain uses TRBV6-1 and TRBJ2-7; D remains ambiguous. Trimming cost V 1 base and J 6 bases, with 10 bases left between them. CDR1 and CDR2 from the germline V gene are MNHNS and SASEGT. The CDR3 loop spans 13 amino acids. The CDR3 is CASSEDAGREQYF. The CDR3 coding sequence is TGTGCCAGCAGTGAAGATGCAGGTCGCGAGCAGTACTTC.